The entry that follows covers one T cell receptor (beta chain) sequence. The data were taken from a study of blood T cell repertoires in COVID-19. As for the study in general: Collection of acute and convalescent COVID-19 samples took place in the United States, Italy and Spain.

Authors' data handling: For nucleated cells, counts were estimated from reference gene primer amplification. Some clones are missing from TCRdb's copy, which holds only in-frame ones; the method was immunoSEQ multiplex PCR. V and J calls plus clone size are reproduced from that table; the DNA served to infer D and trimming. The sample carries around 290,000 clones, 88% recorded once. V was clipped by 4 bases and J by 2 bases, with 12 bases between them. The CDR3 is made up of 14 amino acids. Germline-derived CDR1 and CDR2 are MNHEY and SMNVEV (reference sequence). Participants' reported clinical history set cohort assignment.

The origin of this receptor is a woman aged 55-70 years in a cohort exposed to, infected with or recovered from COVID-19 (not recorded which). The source material was PBMCs or T cells enriched from blood (not recorded which). V and J are TRBV27 and TRBJ2-7; D gene ambiguous. CDR3 protein: CASSSKTPPYEQYF. In DNA, the CDR3 is TGTGCCAGCAGTTCCAAGACTCCTCCCTACGAGCAGTACTTC.